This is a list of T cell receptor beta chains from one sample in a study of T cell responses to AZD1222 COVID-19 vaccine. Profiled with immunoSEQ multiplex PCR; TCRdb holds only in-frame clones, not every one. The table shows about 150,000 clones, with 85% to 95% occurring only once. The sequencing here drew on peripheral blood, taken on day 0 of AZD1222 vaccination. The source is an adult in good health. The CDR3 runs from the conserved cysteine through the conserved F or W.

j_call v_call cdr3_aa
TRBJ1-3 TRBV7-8 CASSSGGNGNTIYF
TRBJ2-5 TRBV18 CASSPRPGTQETQYF
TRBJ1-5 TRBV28 CASLTGARNQPQHF
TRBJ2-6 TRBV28 CASSRLTSGANVLTF
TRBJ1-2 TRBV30 CAWSSPSLNYGYTF
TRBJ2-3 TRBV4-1 CASSFRPGTTSTDTQYF
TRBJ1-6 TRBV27 CASSFHLEGSPLHF
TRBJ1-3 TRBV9 CASTLTGGLSSGNTIYF
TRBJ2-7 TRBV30 CAWSALDSSYEQYF
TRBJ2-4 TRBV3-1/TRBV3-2 CASSQQYAINIQYF
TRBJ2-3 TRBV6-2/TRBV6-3 CASSYPTGTTDTQYF
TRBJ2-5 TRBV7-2 CASSLGSRGETQYF
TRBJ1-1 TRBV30 CAWSRGAGTEAFF
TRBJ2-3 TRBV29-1 CSASRRTGEPDTQYF
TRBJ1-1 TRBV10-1 CASSEAQGQNTEAFF
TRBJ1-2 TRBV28 CASSPTGPAYGYTF
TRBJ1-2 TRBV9 CASSVVGGYGYTF
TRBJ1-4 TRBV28 CAGQDRGPAENEKLFF
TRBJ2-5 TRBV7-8 CASSPPIGETQYF
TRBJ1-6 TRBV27 CASTAGTVYNSPLHF
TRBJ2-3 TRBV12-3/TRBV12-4 CASSLGRRSTQYF
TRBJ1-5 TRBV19 CASSPVGQSYSNQPQHF
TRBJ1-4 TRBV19 CASSGGAVNEKLFF
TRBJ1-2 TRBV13 CASSLGLRGLGGYTF